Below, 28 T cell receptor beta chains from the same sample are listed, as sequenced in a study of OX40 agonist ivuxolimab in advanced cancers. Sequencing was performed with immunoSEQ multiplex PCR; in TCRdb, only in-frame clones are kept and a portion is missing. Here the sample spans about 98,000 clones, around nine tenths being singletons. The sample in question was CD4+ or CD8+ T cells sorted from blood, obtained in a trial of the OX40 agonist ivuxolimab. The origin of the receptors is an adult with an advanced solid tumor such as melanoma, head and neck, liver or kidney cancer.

The CDR3 loop reads CASSSDRDRGGNEQFF. In DNA, the CDR3 is TGTGCCAGCAGCTCGGACCGGGACAGGGGTGGCAATGAGCAGTTCTTC. The gene calls are TRBV11-2 and TRBJ2-1; 10 bases align to TRBD1. The CDR3 spans 16 residues. The V gene end was trimmed by 4 bases and the J gene end by 6 bases; junction bases not matched to a gene: 9. Germline CDR1 reads SGHAT; CDR2 reads FQNNGV.

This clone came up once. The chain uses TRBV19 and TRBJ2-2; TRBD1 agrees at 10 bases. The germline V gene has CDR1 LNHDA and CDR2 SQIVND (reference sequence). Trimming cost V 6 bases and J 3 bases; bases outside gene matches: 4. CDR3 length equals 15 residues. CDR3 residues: CASSPGTGDTGELFF. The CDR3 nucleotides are TGTGCCAGTAGCCCCGGGACAGGGGACACCGGGGAGCTGTTTTTT.

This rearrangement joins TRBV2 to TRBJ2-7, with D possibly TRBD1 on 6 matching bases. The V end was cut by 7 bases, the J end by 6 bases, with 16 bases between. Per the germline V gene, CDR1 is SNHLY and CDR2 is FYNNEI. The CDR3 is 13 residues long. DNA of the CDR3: TGTGCCAGCAATGGTTACGGACAGCTCGAGCAGTACTTC. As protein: CASNGYGQLEQYF.

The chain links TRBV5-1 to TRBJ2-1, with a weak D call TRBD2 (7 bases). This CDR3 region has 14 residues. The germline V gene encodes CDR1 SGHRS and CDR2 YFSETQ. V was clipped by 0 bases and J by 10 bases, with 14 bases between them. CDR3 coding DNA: TGCGCCAGCAGCTTGGATGGGGGGGCTACGGAGCAGTTCTTC. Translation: CASSLDGGATEQFF.

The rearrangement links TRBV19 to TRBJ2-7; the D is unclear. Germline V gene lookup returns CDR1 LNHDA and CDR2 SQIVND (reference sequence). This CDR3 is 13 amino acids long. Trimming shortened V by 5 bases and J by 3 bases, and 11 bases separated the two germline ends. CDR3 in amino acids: CASSVGKVYEQYF. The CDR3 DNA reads TGTGCCAGTAGTGTTGGAAAGGTCTACGAGCAGTACTTC.

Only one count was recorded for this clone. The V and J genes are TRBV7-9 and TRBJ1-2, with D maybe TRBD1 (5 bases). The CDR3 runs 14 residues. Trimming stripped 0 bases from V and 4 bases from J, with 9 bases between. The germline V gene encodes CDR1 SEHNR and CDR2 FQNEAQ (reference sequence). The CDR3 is CASSLAQGGYGYTF. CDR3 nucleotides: TGTGCCAGCAGCTTAGCCCAGGGAGGCTATGGCTACACCTTC.

CDR3 nucleotides: TGTGCCAGCAGCTACCAGGACGCCCGGGGGGAGCCCCAGCATTTT. This codes for CASSYQDARGEPQHF. The chain is built from TRBV6-6 and TRBJ1-5, with D tentatively TRBD1 (5 bases). This CDR3 has 15 residues. V was shortened by 6 bases and J by 8 bases, with 20 bases between the two germline ends. Germline values: CDR1 MNHNY, CDR2 SVGAGI (reference sequence).

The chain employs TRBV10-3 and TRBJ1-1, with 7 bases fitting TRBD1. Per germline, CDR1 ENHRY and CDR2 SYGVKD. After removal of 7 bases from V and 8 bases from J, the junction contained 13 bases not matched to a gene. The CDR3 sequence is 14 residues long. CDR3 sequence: CAITQVRDRAEAFF. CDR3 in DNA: TGTGCCATCACCCAAGTCCGGGACAGAGCCGAAGCTTTCTTT.

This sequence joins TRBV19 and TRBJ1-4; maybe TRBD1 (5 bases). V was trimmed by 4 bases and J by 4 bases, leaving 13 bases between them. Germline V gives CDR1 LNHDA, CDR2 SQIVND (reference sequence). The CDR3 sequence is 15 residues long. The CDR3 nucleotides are TGTGCCAGTAGTACTGGGACGCGGGTTAATGAAAAACTGTTTTTT. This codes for CASSTGTRVNEKLFF.

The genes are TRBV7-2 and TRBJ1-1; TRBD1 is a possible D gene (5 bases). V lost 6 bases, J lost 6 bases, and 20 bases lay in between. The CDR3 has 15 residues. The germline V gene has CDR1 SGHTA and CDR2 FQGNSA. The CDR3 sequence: CASSQNTGLTSEAFF. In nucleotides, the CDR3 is TGTGCCAGCAGTCAAAATACGGGACTCACTTCTGAAGCTTTCTTT. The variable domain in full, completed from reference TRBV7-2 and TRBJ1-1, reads GAGVSQSPSNKVTEKGKDVELRCDPISGHTALYWYRQSLGQGLEFLIYFQGNSAPDKSGLPSDRFSAERTGGSVSTLTIQRTQQEDSAVYLCASSQNTGLTSEAFFGQGTRLTVV.

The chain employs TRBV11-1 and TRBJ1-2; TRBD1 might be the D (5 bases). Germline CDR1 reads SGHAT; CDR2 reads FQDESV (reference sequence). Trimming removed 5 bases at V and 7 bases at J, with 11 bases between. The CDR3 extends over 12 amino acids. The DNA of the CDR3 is TGTGCCAGCAGCCAAGAGGGGTTTGGCTACACCTTC. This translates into CASSQEGFGYTF.

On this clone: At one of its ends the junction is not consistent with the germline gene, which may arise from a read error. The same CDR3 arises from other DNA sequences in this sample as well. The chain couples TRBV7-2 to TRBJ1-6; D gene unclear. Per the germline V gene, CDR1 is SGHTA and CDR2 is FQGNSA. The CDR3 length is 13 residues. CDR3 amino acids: CAISPFYNSPLHF. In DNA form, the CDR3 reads TGTGCCATATCGCCTTTCTATAATTCACCTCTCCACTTT.

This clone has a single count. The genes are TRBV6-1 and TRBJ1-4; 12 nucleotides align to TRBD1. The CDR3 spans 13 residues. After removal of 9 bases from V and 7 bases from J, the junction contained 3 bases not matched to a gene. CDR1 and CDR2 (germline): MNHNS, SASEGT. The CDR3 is CARRDRGREKLFF. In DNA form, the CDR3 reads TGTGCCAGACGGGACAGGGGGCGTGAAAAACTGTTTTTT.

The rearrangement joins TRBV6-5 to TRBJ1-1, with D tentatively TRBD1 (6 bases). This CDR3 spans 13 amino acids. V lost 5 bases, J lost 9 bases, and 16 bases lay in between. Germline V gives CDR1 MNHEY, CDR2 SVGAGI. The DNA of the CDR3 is TGTGCCAGCAGTCTTAGACAGGCTCAGAAAGCTTTCTTT. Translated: CASSLRQAQKAFF.

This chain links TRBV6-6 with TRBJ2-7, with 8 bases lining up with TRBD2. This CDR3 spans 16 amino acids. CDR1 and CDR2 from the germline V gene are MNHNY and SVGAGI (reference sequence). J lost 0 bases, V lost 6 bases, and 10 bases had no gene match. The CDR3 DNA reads TGTGCCAGCAGCCCTCGGGGGGGGTTCAGCTCCTACGAGCAGTACTTC. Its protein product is CASSPRGGFSSYEQYF.

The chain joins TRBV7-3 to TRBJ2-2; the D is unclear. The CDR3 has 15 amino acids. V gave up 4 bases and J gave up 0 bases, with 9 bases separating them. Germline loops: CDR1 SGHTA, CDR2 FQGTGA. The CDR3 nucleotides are TGTGCCAGCAGCTCGGACCGATCGAACACCGGGGAGCTGTTTTTT. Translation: CASSSDRSNTGELFF.

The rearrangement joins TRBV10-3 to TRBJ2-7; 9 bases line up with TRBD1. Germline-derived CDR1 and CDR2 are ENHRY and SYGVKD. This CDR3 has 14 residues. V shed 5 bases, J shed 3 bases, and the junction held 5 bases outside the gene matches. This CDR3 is CAISPRTGVYEQYF. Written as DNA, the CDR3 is TGTGCCATCAGTCCCAGGACAGGGGTCTACGAGCAGTACTTC.

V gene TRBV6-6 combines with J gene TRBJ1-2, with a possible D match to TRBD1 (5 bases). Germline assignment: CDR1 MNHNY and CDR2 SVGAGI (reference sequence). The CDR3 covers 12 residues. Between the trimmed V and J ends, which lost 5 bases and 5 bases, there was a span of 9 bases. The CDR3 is CASSRRQYGYTF. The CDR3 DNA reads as TGTGCCAGCAGTCGCAGACAGTATGGCTACACCTTC.

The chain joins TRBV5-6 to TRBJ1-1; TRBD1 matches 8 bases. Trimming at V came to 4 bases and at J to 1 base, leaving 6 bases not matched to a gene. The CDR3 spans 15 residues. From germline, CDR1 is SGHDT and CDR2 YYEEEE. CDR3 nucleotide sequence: TGTGCCAGCAGCCTGACCGGGACAGGGAACACTGAAGCTTTCTTT. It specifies CASSLTGTGNTEAFF.

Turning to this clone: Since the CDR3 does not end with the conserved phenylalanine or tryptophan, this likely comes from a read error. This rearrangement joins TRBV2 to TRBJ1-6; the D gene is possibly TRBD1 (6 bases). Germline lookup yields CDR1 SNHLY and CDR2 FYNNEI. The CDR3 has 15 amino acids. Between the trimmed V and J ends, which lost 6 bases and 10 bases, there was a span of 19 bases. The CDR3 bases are TGTGCCAGCAGGGAACAAGACACAGGGACCTCACCCCTCCACCTT. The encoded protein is CASREQDTGTSPLHL.

CDR3 sequence reads: CASSQRLAGTEAFF. The CDR3 DNA is TGTGCCAGCTCACAGCGCCTAGCGGGGACTGAAGCTTTCTTT. The chain joins TRBV18 to TRBJ1-1; D unresolved. The V and J ends lost 4 bases and 5 bases respectively, with 14 bases between them. From germline, CDR1 is KGHSH and CDR2 LQKENI. This CDR3 contains 14 residues.

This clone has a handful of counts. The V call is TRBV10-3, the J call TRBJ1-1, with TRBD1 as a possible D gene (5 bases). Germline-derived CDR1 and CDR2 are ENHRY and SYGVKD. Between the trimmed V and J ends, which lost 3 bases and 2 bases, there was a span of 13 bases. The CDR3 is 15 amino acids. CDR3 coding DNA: TGTGCCATCAGTGACTCGCGGCAGGGAAACACTGAAGCTTTCTTT. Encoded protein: CAISDSRQGNTEAFF.

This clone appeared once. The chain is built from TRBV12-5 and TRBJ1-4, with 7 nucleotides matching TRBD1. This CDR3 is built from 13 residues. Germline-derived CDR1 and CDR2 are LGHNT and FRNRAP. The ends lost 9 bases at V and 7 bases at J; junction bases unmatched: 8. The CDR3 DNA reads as TGTGCTAGACTGAGGGGGCCTTCTGAAAAACTGTTTTTT. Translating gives CARLRGPSEKLFF. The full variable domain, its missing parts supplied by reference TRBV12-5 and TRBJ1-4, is DARVTQTPRHKVTEMGQEVTMRCQPILGHNTVFWYRQTMMQGLELLAYFRNRAPLDDSGMPKDRFSAEMPDATLATLKIQPSEPRDSAVYFCARLRGPSEKLFFGSGTQLSVL.

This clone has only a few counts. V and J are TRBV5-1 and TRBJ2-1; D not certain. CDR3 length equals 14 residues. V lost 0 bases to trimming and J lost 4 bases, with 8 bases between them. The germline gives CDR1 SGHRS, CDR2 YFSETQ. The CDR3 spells CASSLVGSYNEQFF. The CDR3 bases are TGCGCCAGCAGCTTGGTGGGTAGTTACAATGAGCAGTTCTTC.

CDR3 residues: CASSSTGAADTQYF. The DNA of the CDR3 is TGTGCCAGCAGCTCTACAGGGGCCGCAGATACGCAGTATTTT. The chain carries TRBV5-4 and TRBJ2-3; 7 bases align to TRBD1. This CDR3 has 14 residues. The junction had 5 bases not matched to a gene; V was cut back by 3 bases and J by 4 bases. The germline V gene encodes CDR1 SGHNT and CDR2 YYREEE (reference sequence). The whole variable domain, filled in from reference TRBV5-4 and TRBJ2-3, reads ETGVTQSPTHLIKTRGQQVTLRCSSQSGHNTVSWYQQALGQGPQFIFQYYREEENGRGNFPPRFSGLQFPNYSSELNVNALELDDSALYLCASSSTGAADTQYFGPGTRLTVL.

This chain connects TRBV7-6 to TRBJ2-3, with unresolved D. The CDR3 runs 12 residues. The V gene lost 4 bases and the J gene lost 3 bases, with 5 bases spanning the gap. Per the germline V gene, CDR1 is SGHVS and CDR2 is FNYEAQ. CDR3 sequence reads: CASSSLTDTQYF. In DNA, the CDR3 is TGTGCCAGCAGCTCCCTGACAGATACGCAGTATTTT.

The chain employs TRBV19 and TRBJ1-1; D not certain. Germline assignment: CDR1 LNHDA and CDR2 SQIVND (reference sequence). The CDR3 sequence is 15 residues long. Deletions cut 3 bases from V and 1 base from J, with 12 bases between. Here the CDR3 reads CASSISWTSNTEAFF. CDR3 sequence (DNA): TGTGCCAGTAGTATTAGTTGGACTTCGAACACTGAAGCTTTCTTT.

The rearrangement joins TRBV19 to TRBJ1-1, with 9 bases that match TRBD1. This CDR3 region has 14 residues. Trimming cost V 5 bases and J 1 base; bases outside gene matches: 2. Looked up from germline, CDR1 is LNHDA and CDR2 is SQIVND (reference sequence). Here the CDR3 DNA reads TGTGCCAGTAGTCTGGACAGGGGGAACACTGAAGCTTTCTTT. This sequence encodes CASSLDRGNTEAFF.